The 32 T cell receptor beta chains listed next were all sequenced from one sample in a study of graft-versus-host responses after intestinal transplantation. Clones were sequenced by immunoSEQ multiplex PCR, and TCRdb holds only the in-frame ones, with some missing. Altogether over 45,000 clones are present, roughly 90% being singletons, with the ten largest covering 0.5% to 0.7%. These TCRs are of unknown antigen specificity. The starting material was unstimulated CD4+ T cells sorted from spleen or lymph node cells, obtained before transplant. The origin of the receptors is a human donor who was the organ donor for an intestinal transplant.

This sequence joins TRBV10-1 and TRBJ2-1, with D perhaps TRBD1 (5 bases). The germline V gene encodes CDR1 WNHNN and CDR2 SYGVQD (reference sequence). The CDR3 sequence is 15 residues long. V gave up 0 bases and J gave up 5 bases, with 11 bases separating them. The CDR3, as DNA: TGCGCCAGCAGTGAGTCCTCGACAGAAGACAATGAGCAGTTCTTC. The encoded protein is CASSESSTEDNEQFF.

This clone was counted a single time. CDR3: CASSGTGRSGYGYTF. DNA of the CDR3: TGTGCCAGTTCCGGGACAGGGCGTTCAGGCTATGGCTACACCTTC. This chain joins TRBV30 and TRBJ1-2, with TRBD1 identical over 9 bases. The CDR3 spans 15 residues. Trimming cost V 8 bases and J 4 bases; bases outside gene matches: 14. Germline CDR1 is GTSNPN and CDR2 is SVGIG (reference sequence).

CDR3 residues: CASSPGLEPSTDTQYF. The CDR3 DNA reads TGCGCCAGCAGCCCGGGACTAGAACCTAGCACAGATACGCAGTATTTT. This chain links TRBV5-1 with TRBJ2-3, with 8 positions matching TRBD2. The CDR3 loop spans 16 amino acids. Trimming took 4 bases from V and 0 from J; bases not matched to a gene: 7. CDR1 and CDR2 from the germline V gene are SGHRS and YFSETQ.

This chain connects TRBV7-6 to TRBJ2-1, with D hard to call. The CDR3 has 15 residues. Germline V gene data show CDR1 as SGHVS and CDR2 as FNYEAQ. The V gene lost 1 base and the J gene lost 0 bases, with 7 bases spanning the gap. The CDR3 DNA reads TGTGCCAGCAGCTTAGGCTCACTCTCCTACAATGAGCAGTTCTTC. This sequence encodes CASSLGSLSYNEQFF.

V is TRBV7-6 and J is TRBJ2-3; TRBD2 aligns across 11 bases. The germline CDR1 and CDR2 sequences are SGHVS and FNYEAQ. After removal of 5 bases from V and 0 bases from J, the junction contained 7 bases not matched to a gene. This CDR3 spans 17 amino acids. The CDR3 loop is CASSPGASGRSTDTQYF. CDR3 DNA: TGTGCCAGCAGCCCCGGGGCTAGCGGGAGGAGCACAGATACGCAGTATTTT.

The CDR3 coding sequence is TGTGCCAGCAGCTTAGGGGGCGAAGGAAACACCATATATTTT. Protein sequence: CASSLGGEGNTIYF. This chain joins TRBV7-2 and TRBJ1-3; D might be TRBD1 (5 bases). Germline lookup yields CDR1 SGHTA and CDR2 FQGNSA. The ends were cut back, 1 base at V and 4 bases at J, with 8 bases in the middle. This CDR3 spans 14 amino acids.

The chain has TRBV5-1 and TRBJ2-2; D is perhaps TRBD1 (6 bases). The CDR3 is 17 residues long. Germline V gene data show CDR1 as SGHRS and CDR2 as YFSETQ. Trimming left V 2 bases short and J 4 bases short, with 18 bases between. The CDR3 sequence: CASSFAGADRVTGELFF. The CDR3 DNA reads TGCGCCAGCAGCTTTGCAGGGGCGGATCGAGTCACCGGGGAGCTGTTTTTT.

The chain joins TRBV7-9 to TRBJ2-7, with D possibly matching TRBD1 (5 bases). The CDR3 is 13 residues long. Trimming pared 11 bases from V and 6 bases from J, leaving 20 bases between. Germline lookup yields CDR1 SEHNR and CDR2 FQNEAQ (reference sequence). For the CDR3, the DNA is TGTGCCGGCTCCCACTCAGGGTTAGGCGAGCAGTACTTC. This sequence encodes CAGSHSGLGEQYF.

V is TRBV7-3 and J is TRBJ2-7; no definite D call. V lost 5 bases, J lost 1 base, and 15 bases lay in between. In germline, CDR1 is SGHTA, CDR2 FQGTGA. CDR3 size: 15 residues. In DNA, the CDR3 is TGTGCCAGCAGCGCTCCAGATCGGAGATCCTACGAGCAGTACTTC. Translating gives CASSAPDRRSYEQYF. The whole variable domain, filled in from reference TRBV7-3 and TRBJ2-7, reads GAGVSQTPSNKVTEKGKYVELRCDPISGHTALYWYRQSLGQGPEFLIYFQGTGAADDSGLPNDRFFAVRPEGSVSTLKIQRTERGDSAVYLCASSAPDRRSYEQYFGPGTRLTVT.

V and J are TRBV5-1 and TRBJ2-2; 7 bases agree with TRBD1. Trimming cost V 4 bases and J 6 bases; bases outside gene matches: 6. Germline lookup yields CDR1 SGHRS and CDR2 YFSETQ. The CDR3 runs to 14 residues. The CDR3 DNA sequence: TGCGCCAGCAGCGTAACAGGGGATTCCGGGGAGCTGTTTTTT. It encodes CASSVTGDSGELFF.

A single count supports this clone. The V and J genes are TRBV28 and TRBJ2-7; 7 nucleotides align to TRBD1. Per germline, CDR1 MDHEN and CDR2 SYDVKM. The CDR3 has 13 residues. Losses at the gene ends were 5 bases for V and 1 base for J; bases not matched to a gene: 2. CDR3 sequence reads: CASSTGQSYEQYF. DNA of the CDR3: TGTGCCAGCAGTACGGGACAGTCCTACGAGCAGTACTTC.

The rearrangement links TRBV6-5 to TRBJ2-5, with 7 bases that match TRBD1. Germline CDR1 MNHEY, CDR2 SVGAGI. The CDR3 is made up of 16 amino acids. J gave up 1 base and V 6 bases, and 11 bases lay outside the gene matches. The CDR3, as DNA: TGTGCCAGCAGCTACACCGGGACAGTCCTCCAAGAGACCCAGTACTTC. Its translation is CASSYTGTVLQETQYF.

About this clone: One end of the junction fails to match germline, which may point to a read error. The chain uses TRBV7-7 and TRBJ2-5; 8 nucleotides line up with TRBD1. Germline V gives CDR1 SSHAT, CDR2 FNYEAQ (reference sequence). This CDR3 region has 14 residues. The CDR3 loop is CASSLGQGQETQYF. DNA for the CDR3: TGTGCTAGCAGCTTAGGACAGGGCCAGGAGACCCAGTACTTC.

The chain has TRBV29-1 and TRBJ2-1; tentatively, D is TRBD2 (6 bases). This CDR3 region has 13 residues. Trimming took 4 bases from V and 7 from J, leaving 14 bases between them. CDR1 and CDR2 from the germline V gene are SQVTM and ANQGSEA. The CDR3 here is CSVGRAHRNEQFF. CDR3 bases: TGCAGCGTTGGGAGGGCACATAGGAATGAGCAGTTCTTC.

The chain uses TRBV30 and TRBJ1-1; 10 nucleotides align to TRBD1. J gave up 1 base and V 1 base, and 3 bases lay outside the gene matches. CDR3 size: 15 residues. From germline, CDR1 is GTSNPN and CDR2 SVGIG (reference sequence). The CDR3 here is CAWSGWDRGNTEAFF. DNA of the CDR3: TGTGCCTGGAGTGGTTGGGACAGGGGGAACACTGAAGCTTTCTTT.

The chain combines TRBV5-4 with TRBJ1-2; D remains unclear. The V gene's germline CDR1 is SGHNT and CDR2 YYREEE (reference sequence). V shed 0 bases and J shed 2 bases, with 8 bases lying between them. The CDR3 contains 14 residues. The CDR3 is CASSLGSKNYGYTF. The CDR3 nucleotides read TGTGCCAGCAGCTTGGGTTCCAAAAACTATGGCTACACCTTC.

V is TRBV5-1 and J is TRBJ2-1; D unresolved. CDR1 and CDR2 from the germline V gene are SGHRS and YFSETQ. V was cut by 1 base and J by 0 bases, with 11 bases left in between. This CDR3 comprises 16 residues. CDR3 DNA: TGCGCCAGCAGCTTGTCATACACAAGCTCCTACAATGAGCAGTTCTTC. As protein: CASSLSYTSSYNEQFF.

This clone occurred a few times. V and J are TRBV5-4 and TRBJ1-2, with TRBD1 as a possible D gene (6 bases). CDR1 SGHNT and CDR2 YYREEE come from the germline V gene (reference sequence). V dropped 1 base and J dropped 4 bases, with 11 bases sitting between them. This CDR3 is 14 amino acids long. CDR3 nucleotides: TGTGCCAGCAGCTTGAGAGCAGGGGTCTATGGCTACACCTTC. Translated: CASSLRAGVYGYTF.

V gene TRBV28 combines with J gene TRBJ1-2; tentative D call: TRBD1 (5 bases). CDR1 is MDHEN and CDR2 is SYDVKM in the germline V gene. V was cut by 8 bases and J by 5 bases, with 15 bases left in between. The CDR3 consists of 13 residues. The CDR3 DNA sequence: TGTGCCAGCCAGACGGGGGTTGAGTATGGCTACACCTTC. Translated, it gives CASQTGVEYGYTF.

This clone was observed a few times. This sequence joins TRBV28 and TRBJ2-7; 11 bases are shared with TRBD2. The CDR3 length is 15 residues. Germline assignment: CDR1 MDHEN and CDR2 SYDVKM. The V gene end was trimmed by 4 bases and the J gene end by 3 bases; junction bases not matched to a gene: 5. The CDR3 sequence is CASSSGTSGLYEQYF. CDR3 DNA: TGTGCCAGCAGTTCCGGGACTAGCGGCCTCTACGAGCAGTACTTC.

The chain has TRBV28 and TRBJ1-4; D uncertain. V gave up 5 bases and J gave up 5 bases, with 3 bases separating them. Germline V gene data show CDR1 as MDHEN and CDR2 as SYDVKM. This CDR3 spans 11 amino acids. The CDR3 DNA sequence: TGTGCCAGCAGTCCAAATGAAAAACTGTTTTTT. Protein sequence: CASSPNEKLFF.

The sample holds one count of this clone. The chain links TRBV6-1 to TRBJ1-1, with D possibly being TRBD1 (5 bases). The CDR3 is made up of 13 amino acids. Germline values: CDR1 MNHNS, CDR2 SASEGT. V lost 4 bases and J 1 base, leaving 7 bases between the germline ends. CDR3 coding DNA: TGTGCCAGCAGTGCGACAGAGAACACTGAAGCTTTCTTT. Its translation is CASSATENTEAFF.

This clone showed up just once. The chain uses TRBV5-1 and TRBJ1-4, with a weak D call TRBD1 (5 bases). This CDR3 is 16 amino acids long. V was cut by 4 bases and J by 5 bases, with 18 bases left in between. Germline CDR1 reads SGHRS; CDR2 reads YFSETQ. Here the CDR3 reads CASSPRSGEPNEKLFF. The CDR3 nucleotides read TGCGCCAGCAGCCCCCGGTCGGGGGAACCAAATGAAAAACTGTTTTTT.

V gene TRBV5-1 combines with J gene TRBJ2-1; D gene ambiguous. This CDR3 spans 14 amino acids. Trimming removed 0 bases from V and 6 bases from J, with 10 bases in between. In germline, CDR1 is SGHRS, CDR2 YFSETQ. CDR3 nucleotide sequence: TGCGCCAGCAGCTTGGTTTCCCTACCCAATGAGCAGTTCTTC. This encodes CASSLVSLPNEQFF.

The CDR3 DNA is TGTGCCAGCAGCCGAATTTTACAGGGGCCGATCTATGGCTACACCTTC. Amino acid sequence: CASSRILQGPIYGYTF. The chain combines TRBV13 with TRBJ1-2, with 7 bases aligning to TRBD1. Germline V gene lookup returns CDR1 PRHDT and CDR2 FYEKMQ (reference sequence). Unmatched junction bases numbered 13, after V lost 5 bases and J lost 4 bases. The CDR3 is made up of 16 amino acids. Based on the CDR3 plus reference TRBV13 and TRBJ1-2, the full variable domain is AAGVIQSPRHLIKEKRETATLKCYPIPRHDTVYWYQQGPGQDPQFLISFYEKMQSDKGSIPDRFSAQQFSDYHSELNMSSLELGDSALYFCASSRILQGPIYGYTFGSGTRLTVV.

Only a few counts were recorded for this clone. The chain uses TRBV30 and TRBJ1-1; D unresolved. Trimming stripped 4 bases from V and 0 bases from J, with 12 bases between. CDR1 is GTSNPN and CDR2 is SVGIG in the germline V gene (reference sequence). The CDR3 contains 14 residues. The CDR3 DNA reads TGTGCCTGGATACGAGCAGACATGAACACTGAAGCTTTCTTT. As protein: CAWIRADMNTEAFF.

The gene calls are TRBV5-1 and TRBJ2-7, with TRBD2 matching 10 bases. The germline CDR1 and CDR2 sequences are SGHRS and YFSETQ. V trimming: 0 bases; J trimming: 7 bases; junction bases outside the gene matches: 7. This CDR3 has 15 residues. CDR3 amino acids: CASSLAPGLAWEQYF. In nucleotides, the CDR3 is TGCGCCAGCAGCTTGGCCCCGGGACTAGCGTGGGAGCAGTACTTC.

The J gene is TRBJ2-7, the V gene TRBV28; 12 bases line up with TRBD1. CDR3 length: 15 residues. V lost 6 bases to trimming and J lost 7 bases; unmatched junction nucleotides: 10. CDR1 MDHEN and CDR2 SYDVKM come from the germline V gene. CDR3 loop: CASSSWGQGAREQYF. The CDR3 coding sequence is TGTGCCAGCAGCTCTTGGGGACAGGGGGCGCGTGAGCAGTACTTC.

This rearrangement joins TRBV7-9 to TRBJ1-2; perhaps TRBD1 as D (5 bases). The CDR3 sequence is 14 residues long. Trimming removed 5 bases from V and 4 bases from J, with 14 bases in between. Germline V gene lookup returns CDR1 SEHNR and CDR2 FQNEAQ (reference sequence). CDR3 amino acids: CASSASGVTYGYTF. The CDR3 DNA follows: TGTGCCAGCAGCGCCTCGGGGGTAACCTATGGCTACACCTTC.

This chain's CDR3 is CASSSEGTDTQYF. For the CDR3, the DNA is TGTGCCAGCAGCTCGGAGGGCACAGATACGCAGTATTTT. V and J are TRBV5-4 and TRBJ2-3, with D possibly being TRBD2 (5 bases). The V end lost 3 bases, the J end lost 1 base, and 6 bases lay between the germline ends. The CDR3 loop spans 13 amino acids. Looked up from germline, CDR1 is SGHNT and CDR2 is YYREEE (reference sequence). The entire variable domain, with the rest obtained from reference TRBV5-4 and TRBJ2-3, is as follows: ETGVTQSPTHLIKTRGQQVTLRCSSQSGHNTVSWYQQALGQGPQFIFQYYREEENGRGNFPPRFSGLQFPNYSSELNVNALELDDSALYLCASSSEGTDTQYFGPGTRLTVL.

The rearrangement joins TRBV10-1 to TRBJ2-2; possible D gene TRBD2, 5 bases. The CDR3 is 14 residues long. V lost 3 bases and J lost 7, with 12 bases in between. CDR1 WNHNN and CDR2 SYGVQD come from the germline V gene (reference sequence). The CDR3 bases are TGCGCCAGCAGTGAAAACCCCCGGGGCGGGGAGCTGTTTTTT. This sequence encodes CASSENPRGGELFF.

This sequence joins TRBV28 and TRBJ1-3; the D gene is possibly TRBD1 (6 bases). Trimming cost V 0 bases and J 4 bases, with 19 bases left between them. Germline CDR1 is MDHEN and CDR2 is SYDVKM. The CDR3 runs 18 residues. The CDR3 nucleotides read TGTGCCAGCAGTTTATGGCCTTGGACAGAAGGTTCCGGAAACACCATATATTTT. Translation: CASSLWPWTEGSGNTIYF. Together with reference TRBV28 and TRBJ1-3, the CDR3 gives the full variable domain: DVKVTQSSRYLVKRTGEKVFLECVQDMDHENMFWYRQDPGLGLRLIYFSYDVKMKEKGDIPEGYSVSREKKERFSLILESASTNQTSMYLCASSLWPWTEGSGNTIYFGEGSWLTVV.